Each of the 3 T cell receptor beta chains below was sequenced from the same sample in a study of cytomegalovirus exposure and HLA in healthy donors. The PCR was carried out with 60 Vbeta primers and 13 Jbeta primers. Assay: immunoSEQ multiplex PCR; the TCRdb copy retains only in-frame clones and omits some. Seen here are about 120,000 clones, about 80% observed once, and the top ten hold less than 3.5%. The sample was PBMCs. Source of these receptors: a woman aged 40 to 50 in good health and CMV-seropositive.

This rearrangement joins TRBV7-2 to TRBJ2-5; 13 positions match TRBD2. CDR1 is SGHTA, CDR2 FQGNSA, per germline. The V and J ends lost 5 bases and 6 bases, in that order; junction bases with no gene match: 12. The CDR3 spans 17 residues. CDR3 in amino acids: CASSPSNWTSGRQTQYF. CDR3 nucleotide sequence: TGTGCCAGCAGCCCAAGCAACTGGACTAGCGGGAGACAGACCCAGTACTTC. Variable domain in full (rest from reference TRBV7-2 and TRBJ2-5): GAGVSQSPSNKVTEKGKDVELRCDPISGHTALYWYRQSLGQGLEFLIYFQGNSAPDKSGLPSDRFSAERTGGSVSTLTIQRTQQEDSAVYLCASSPSNWTSGRQTQYFGPGTRLLVL.

The V and J genes are TRBV4-1 and TRBJ1-1, with 8 bases that match TRBD1. The CDR3 contains 14 residues. Per germline, CDR1 MGHRA and CDR2 YSYEKL. With V trimmed by 0 bases and J by 7 bases, 4 bases remained unmatched. This CDR3 is CASSQDPQGVEAFF. The CDR3 DNA sequence: TGCGCCAGCAGCCAAGACCCACAGGGGGTTGAAGCTTTCTTT.

J is TRBJ2-1 and V is TRBV5-4; TRBD2 aligns across 15 bases. After removal of 3 bases from V and 0 bases from J, the junction contained 4 bases not matched to a gene. Per the germline V gene, CDR1 is SGHNT and CDR2 is YYREEE (reference sequence). This CDR3 has 18 amino acids. The CDR3 bases are TGTGCCAGCAGCTCTGGACTAGCGGGGGGGGGCTCCTACAATGAGCAGTTCTTC. It yields the protein CASSSGLAGGGSYNEQFF.